This T cell receptor beta chain was profiled in a study of beta chain features in type 1 diabetes. Whole-study context: No age, gender or cell yield differences were seen between patients and healthy donors. Sorted cells from all samples, numbering fewer than 120,000,000, were examined.

Germline V CDR1 and CDR2: SGHAT, FQNNGV. The CDR3 runs 12 residues. V was cut by 1 base and J by 5 bases, with 3 bases left in between. Sequencing targeted expressed TCRB transcripts, as all isolated RNA had been reverse transcribed. Around 3.57 million reads was the average for naive, central memory and regulatory T cell samples. The method was immunoSEQ multiplex PCR; TCRdb's version includes in-frame clones alone and lacks a portion of them. The top ten clones hold 0.053% of a sample with hundreds of thousands of clones, approximately 70% of them seen once. Blood was collected once per donor into heparin, averaging approximately 0.12 L.

The sequenced sample was naive CD4+ T cells from blood. This chain links TRBV11-2 with TRBJ2-1; D remains ambiguous. This clonotype originated in a man aged 25-45 years in good health. This CDR3 reads CASSLVNNEQFF. As DNA, the CDR3 is TGTGCCAGCAGCTTAGTCAACAATGAGCAGTTCTTC.